These T cell receptor beta chains were read from a single sample in a study of blood T cells in healthy people across ages. TCRdb re-analysed the 5' RACE reads in MiXCR, keeping a single row per CDR3 protein. The repertoire has hundreds of thousands of distinct CDR3 sequences, roughly 60% of them found once; the top ten carry around 20%. Input material: blood. These receptor sequences come from a man younger than 40 in good health. CDR3s include the opening cysteine and the closing phenylalanine or tryptophan. The D gene is left open where the match is weak. For some rows the clone size is stated as once, few or many, or as a class when expanded; others skip it.

clone_size j_call d_call v_call cdr3_aa cdr3_nt
few TRBJ2-5 NA TRBV12-3/TRBV12-4 CASSPLMSATHLKETQYF TGTGCCAGCAGTCCTCTAATGAGCGCTACCCATCTTAAGGAGACCCAGTACTTC
few TRBJ2-7 TRBD1 TRBV7-9 CASSLGGTGGDYEQYF TGTGCCAGCAGCTTAGGGGGGACAGGTGGAGACTACGAGCAGTACTTC
NA TRBJ2-7 TRBD1 TRBV30 CAWDRGDYEQYF TGTGCCTGGGACAGGGGAGACTACGAGCAGTACTTC
once TRBJ1-6 NA TRBV3-1 CASSYGEYNSPLHF TGTGCCAGCAGCTACGGGGAGTATAATTCACCCCTCCACTTT
NA TRBJ2-3 NA TRBV6-5 CASSYSGNGGTDTQYF TGTGCCAGCAGTTACTCAGGCAATGGGGGCACAGATACGCAGTATTTT
NA TRBJ2-3 TRBD1 TRBV29-1 CSVAWTGPMNTQYF TGCAGCGTTGCCTGGACAGGACCCATGAATACGCAGTATTTT
NA TRBJ2-7 NA TRBV29-1 CSSSETGYEQYF TGCAGCTCATCAGAAACAGGCTACGAGCAGTACTTC
NA TRBJ2-1 TRBD2 TRBV7-3 CASSLNGLGLAKYNERFF TGTGCCAGCAGCTTAAATGGGTTGGGACTAGCGAAATACAATGAGCGGTTCTTC
NA TRBJ1-4 NA TRBV5-1 CASATTTNEKLFF TGCGCCAGCGCGACCACAACTAATGAAAAACTGTTTTTT
few TRBJ2-7 TRBD2 TRBV20-1 CSATITGLAGDEQYF TGCAGTGCTACGATTACGGGACTAGCGGGTGACGAGCAGTACTTC
NA TRBJ2-7 NA TRBV20-1 CSPQEGLAGRNEQYF TGCAGTCCCCAAGAAGGGCTAGCTGGGAGGAACGAGCAGTACTTC
few TRBJ2-5 NA TRBV20-1 CSARDPWGGVQETQYF TGCAGTGCTAGAGATCCGTGGGGCGGGGTCCAAGAGACCCAGTACTTC
NA TRBJ2-7 NA TRBV14 CASSQETFYYEQYF TGTGCCAGCAGCCAAGAGACTTTTTACTACGAGCAGTACTTC
NA TRBJ2-3 NA TRBV7-6 CASSRELTDTQYF TGTGCCAGCAGCCGGGAGCTCACAGATACGCAGTATTTT
NA TRBJ1-2 NA TRBV7-9 CASSLAASYGYTF TGTGCCAGCAGCTTAGCAGCGTCTTATGGCTACACCTTC
NA TRBJ2-7 TRBD2 TRBV29-1 CSVEEGSRGNTQYF TGCAGCGTTGAAGAGGGGTCGCGGGGGAATACCCAGTACTTC
once TRBJ2-1 NA TRBV14 CASRQVEGKHNEQFF TGTGCCAGCAGGCAAGTCGAGGGGAAGCACAATGAGCAGTTCTTC
NA TRBJ1-2 TRBD1 TRBV29-1 CSVAGTGSNYGYTF TGCAGCGTTGCGGGGACAGGGTCCAACTATGGCTACACCTTC
once TRBJ2-2 NA TRBV27 CASSSPWMLANTGELFF TGTGCCAGCAGTTCCCCTTGGATGTTGGCGAACACCGGGGAGCTGTTTTTT
NA TRBJ2-1 TRBD2 TRBV28 CASSPVLAGVYNEQFF TGTGCCAGCAGTCCCGTACTAGCGGGAGTTTACAATGAGCAGTTCTTC
few TRBJ2-5 NA TRBV28 CASSTTGTSQYF TGTGCCAGCAGTACAACCGGGACCTCTCAGTACTTC
NA TRBJ1-6 NA TRBV20-1 CSASLPGHRFGSNSPLHF TGCAGTGCTAGTCTTCCGGGACACCGTTTTGGATCTAATTCACCCCTCCACTTT
NA TRBJ2-5 TRBD1 TRBV20-1 CSADNRGETQYF TGCAGTGCCGACAACAGGGGAGAGACCCAGTACTTC
few TRBJ2-5 TRBD2 TRBV6-6 CASSSPGLGVETQYF TGTGCCAGCAGCTCCCCGGGACTAGGAGTAGAGACCCAGTACTTC
NA TRBJ1-2 NA TRBV3-1 CASSQSWGPQYGYTF TGTGCCAGCAGTCAAAGCTGGGGACCACAATATGGCTACACCTTC
NA TRBJ2-3 NA TRBV29-1 CSVARGTQYF TGCAGCGTTGCGAGAGGTACGCAGTATTTT
NA TRBJ2-1 TRBD1 TRBV28 CASSLGQGAYEQFF TGTGCCAGCAGTTTGGGGCAGGGGGCCTATGAGCAGTTCTTC
NA TRBJ2-7 TRBD2 TRBV20-1 CSAEGAGGSYEQYF TGCAGTGCGGAGGGTGCGGGGGGCTCCTACGAGCAGTACTTC
NA TRBJ2-7 TRBD2 TRBV15 CATSTTAGGSYEQYF TGTGCCACCAGCACCACAGCGGGAGGGTCCTACGAGCAGTACTTC
NA TRBJ2-5 NA TRBV29-1 CSVTPVEETQYF TGCAGCGTTACTCCGGTAGAAGAGACCCAGTACTTC
NA TRBJ2-5 TRBD2 TRBV18 CAVQPLRASGETQYF TGTGCCGTCCAGCCTTTAAGGGCTAGCGGAGAGACCCAGTACTTC
NA TRBJ2-1 NA TRBV5-1 CASSPTLTFYNEQFF TGCGCCAGCAGCCCAACTCTGACTTTTTACAATGAGCAGTTCTTC
few TRBJ1-6 NA TRBV5-1 CASSPHTTRPLHF TGCGCCAGCAGCCCCCATACGACTCGACCCCTCCACTTT
NA TRBJ2-7 NA TRBV19 CASNDGSRRWSGQYF TGTGCCAGTAACGATGGGAGCCGCCGATGGTCAGGGCAGTACTTC
NA TRBJ2-7 NA TRBV20-1 CSARSQIFPYEQYF TGCAGTGCTCGATCCCAAATTTTCCCCTACGAGCAGTACTTC
NA TRBJ2-7 TRBD1 TRBV27 CASIEAQGAQTYEQYF TGTGCCAGCATAGAGGCGCAGGGGGCGCAAACCTACGAGCAGTACTTC
few TRBJ2-1 NA TRBV29-1 CSARYGGNNEQFF TGCAGCGCCAGGTATGGAGGTAACAATGAGCAGTTCTTC
NA TRBJ2-7 TRBD1 TRBV4-3 CASSQDRQDRTYEQYF TGCGCCAGCAGCCAAGATCGTCAGGACAGGACCTACGAGCAGTACTTC
few TRBJ2-7 TRBD2 TRBV20-1 CSARTSASSYEQYF TGCAGTGCTAGGACTAGCGCCAGCTCCTACGAGCAGTACTTC
once TRBJ2-4 NA TRBV6-1 CASSPTTGGLGKNIQYF TGTGCCAGCAGTCCGACAACGGGGGGCCTTGGCAAAAACATTCAGTACTTC
many TRBJ1-5 NA TRBV20-1 CSARGEGQPQHF TGCAGTGCTAGAGGAGAGGGGCAGCCCCAGCATTTT
NA TRBJ2-7 NA TRBV6-5 CASSLRAPRGEQYF TGTGCCAGCAGCCTCCGGGCCCCGAGGGGGGAGCAGTACTTC
NA TRBJ2-1 NA TRBV30 CAWTSTDNEQFF TGTGCCTGGACTAGCACCGACAATGAGCAGTTCTTC